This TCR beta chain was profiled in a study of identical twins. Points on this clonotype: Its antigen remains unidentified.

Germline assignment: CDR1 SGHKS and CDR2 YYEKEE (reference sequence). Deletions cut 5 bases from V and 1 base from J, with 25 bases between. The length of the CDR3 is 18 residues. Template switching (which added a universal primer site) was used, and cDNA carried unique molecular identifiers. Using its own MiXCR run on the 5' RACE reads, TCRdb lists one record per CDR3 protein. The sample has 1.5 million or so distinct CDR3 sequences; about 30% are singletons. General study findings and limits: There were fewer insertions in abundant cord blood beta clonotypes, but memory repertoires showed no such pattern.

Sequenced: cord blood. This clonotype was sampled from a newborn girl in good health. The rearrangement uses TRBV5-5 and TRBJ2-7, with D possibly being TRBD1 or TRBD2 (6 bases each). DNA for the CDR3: TGTGCCAGCAGTCGGGGGCCTACAGGGCTACTCCTTTCCTACGAGCAGTACTTC. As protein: CASSRGPTGLLLSYEQYF.